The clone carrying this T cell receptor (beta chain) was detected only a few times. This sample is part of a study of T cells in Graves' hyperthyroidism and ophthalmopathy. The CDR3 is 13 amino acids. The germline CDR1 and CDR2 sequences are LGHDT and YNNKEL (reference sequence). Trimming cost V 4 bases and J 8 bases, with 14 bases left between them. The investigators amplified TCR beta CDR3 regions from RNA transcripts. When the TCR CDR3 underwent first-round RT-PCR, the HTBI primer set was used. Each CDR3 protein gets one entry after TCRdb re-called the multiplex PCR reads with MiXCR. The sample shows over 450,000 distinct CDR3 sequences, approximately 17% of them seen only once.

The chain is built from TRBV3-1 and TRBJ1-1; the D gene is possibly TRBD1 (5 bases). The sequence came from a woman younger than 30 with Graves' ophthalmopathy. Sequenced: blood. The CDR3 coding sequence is TGTGCCAGCAGCCCACGGGACTTCGGAGAAGCTTTCTTT. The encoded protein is CASSPRDFGEAFF.